Here is one T cell receptor (beta chain) with its context. The target antigen is unknown. The CDR3 is 13 amino acids. V lost 7 bases and J 5 bases, leaving 14 bases between the germline ends. Germline lookup yields CDR1 MNHEY and CDR2 SVGAGI. These data come from a study of PD-1 blockade in classical Hodgkin lymphoma. Profiling relied on immunoSEQ multiplex PCR, and the TCRdb table lists in-frame clones only, not all of them. The table shows over 11,000 clones, with roughly 78% occurring only once. Every patient relapsed after autologous stem cell transplantation, and brentuximab vedotin exposure varied. General study findings and limits: For complete responders, baseline diversity was comparable to that of newly diagnosed patients. In newly diagnosed patients, baseline TCR diversity was reportedly below that of healthy donors. Possible causes of repertoire differences, disease activity or prior therapy, remain undefined.

The sequences come from peripheral blood mononuclear cells (PBMCs), collected before the second cycle of nivolumab. This chain joins TRBV6-5 and TRBJ2-5; no clear D. The source of this sequence is a human donor with classical Hodgkin lymphoma. The CDR3 loop reads CASIHPHTETQYF. The CDR3 nucleotides are TGTGCCAGCATCCATCCCCACACTGAGACCCAGTACTTC.